This section outlines one T cell receptor beta chain sequence together with its context. The CDR3 runs to 14 residues. The V gene lost 3 bases and the J gene lost 8 bases, with 11 bases spanning the gap. Looked up from germline, CDR1 is LGHNA and CDR2 is YSLEER. The data stem from a study of shared clonotypes between healthy human individuals. Sequencing used immunoSEQ multiplex PCR; TCRdb keeps in-frame clones, though not all of them. The sample has about 2 million clones; 85% to 95% are singletons. The sequencing input was naive CD4+ T cells sorted from blood. Specified subset: CD45RA+ positively selected. This TCR was sampled from a man aged 18 to 30 in good health. The rearrangement joins TRBV4-3 to TRBJ1-6; D unclear. The CDR3 DNA follows: TGCGCCAGCAGCCAGGCGTCTAGCGATTCACCCCTCCACTTT. Amino acid sequence: CASSQASSDSPLHF.